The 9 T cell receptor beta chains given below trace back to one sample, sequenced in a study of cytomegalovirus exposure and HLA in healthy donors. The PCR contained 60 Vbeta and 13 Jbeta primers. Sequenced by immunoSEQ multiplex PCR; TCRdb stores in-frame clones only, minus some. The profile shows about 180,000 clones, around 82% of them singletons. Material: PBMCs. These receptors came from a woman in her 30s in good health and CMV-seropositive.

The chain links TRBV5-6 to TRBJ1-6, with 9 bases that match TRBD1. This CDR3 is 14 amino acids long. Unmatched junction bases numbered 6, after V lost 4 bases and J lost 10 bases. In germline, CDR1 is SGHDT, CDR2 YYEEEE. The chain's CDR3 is CASSPWTGESPLHF. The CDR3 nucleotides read TGTGCCAGCAGCCCTTGGACAGGGGAGTCACCCCTCCACTTT.

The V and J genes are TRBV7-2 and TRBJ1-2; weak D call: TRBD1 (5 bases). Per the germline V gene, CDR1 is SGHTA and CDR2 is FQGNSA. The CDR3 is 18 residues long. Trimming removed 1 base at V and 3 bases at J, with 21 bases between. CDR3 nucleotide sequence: TGTGCCAGCAGCTTAGAGGGGCAGGCACACTCCCTACACTATGGCTACACCTTC. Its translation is CASSLEGQAHSLHYGYTF.

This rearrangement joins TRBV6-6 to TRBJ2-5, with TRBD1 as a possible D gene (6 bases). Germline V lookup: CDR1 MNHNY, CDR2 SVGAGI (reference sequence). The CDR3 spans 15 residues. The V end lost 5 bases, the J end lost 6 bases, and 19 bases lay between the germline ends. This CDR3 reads CASSPFSTGTKTQYF. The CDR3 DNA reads TGTGCCAGCAGTCCCTTCTCGACAGGTACAAAGACCCAGTACTTC.

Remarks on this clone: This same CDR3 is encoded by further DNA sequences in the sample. CDR3 residues: CASSVRRTVPSNDGEKLFF. CDR3 nucleotide sequence: TGTGCCAGCAGTGTCCGCCGGACAGTTCCCTCAAACGACGGTGAAAAACTGTTTTTT. The chain combines TRBV6-1 with TRBJ1-4; weak D call: TRBD1 (6 bases). Germline V gene lookup returns CDR1 MNHNS and CDR2 SASEGT. The CDR3 loop spans 19 amino acids. Trimming removed 4 bases from V and 7 bases from J, with 28 bases in between.

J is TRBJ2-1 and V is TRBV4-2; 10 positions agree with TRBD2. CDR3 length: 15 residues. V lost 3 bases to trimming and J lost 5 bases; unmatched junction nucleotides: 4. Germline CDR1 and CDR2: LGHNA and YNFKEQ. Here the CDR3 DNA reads TGTGCCAGCAGCCACGGACTAGCGGCTGACAATGAGCAGTTCTTC. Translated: CASSHGLAADNEQFF.

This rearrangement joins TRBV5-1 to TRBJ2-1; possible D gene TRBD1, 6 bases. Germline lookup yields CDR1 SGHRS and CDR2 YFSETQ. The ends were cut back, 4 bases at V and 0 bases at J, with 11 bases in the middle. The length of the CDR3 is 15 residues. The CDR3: CASSGLQGSYNEQFF. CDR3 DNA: TGCGCCAGCAGCGGATTACAGGGCTCCTACAATGAGCAGTTCTTC.

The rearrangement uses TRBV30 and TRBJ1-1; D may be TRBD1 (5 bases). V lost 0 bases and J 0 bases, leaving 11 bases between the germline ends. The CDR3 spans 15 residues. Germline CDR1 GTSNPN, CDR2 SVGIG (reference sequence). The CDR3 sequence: CAWSVGGALNTEAFF. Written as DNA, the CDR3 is TGTGCCTGGAGTGTGGGTGGGGCCTTGAACACTGAAGCTTTCTTT.

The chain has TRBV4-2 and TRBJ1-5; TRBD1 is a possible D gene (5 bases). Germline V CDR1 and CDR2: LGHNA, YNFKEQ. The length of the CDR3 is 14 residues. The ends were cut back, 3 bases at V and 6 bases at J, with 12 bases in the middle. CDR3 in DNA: TGTGCCAGCAGCCAGGGACTGGAGGGTCAGCCCCAGCATTTT. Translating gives CASSQGLEGQPQHF.

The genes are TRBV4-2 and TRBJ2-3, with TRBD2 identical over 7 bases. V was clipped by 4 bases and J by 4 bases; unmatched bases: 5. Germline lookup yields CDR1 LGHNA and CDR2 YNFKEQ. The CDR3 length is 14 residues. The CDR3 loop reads CASSRGSGADTQYF. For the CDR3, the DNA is TGTGCCAGCAGCCGAGGGAGCGGGGCAGATACGCAGTATTTT.